These 2 T cell receptor beta chains were all obtained from the same sample, sequenced in a study of regulatory T cells in long-lasting Graves disease. Relying on iRepertoire HTBI primers and Arm-PCR of CDR3 regions, the team built TCR beta libraries. Using its own MiXCR run on the multiplex PCR reads, TCRdb lists one record per CDR3 protein. The sample holds 600,000 to 650,000 distinct CDR3 sequences, around 17% seen once. Time point meaning: newly diagnosed GD, antithyroid drugs for less than 3 months. PBMCs provided the RNA from which the TCR library was made. The sample was also reused in another study, on T cells in Graves' hyperthyroidism and ophthalmopathy.

The starting material was peripheral blood mononuclear cells (PBMCs), obtained at new diagnosis, from a patient treated with antithyroid drugs. These receptors were taken from a woman aged 25 to 39 with Graves disease.

This clonotype was observed at least ten times. This chain joins TRBV28 and TRBJ2-1; 10 bases map to TRBD1. The CDR3 is 21 amino acids. Germline V gene sequence: CDR1 MDHEN, CDR2 SYDVKM. V trimming: 3 bases; J trimming: 2 bases; junction bases outside the gene matches: 19. CDR3 DNA: TGTGCCAGCAGTTTGCCCCCCCGGGGACAGGGGTGGACTAGCCCCTACAATGAGCAGTTCTTC. It codes for CASSLPPRGQGWTSPYNEQFF.

The rearrangement joins TRBV19 to TRBJ2-1, with 7 bases matching TRBD2. The germline V gene has CDR1 LNHDA and CDR2 SQIVND (reference sequence). The trim removed 6 bases at V and 5 bases at J, leaving 10 bases unmatched. This CDR3 comprises 15 residues. The DNA for the CDR3 is TGTGCCAGTAGGTCCATAGCGGGTGGGGACAATGAGCAGTTCTTC. Translated, it gives CASRSIAGGDNEQFF.